The rows below give T cell receptor beta chains drawn from one sample of a study of T cell changes during pregnancy in multiple sclerosis. Only in-frame clones appear in the TCRdb table, and some are missing; sequencing was by immunoSEQ multiplex PCR. This table holds some 28,000 clones, about 89% found once. Specimen: CD4+ T cells from peripheral blood mononuclear cells, collected in the first trimester of pregnancy. These TCRs come from a female donor in good health, enrolled as a control in a pregnancy study. Both conserved end residues are part of each CDR3. D genes are given only for firm matches. Part of the rows lack a size; the others show once, few, many or a class for expanded clones.

length,D,size,V,J,DNA,CDR3
17,TRBD2,.,TRBV28,TRBJ2-1,TGTGCCAGCAGTTTTGATGGACTAGCGGGAGGGTTCGGTGAGCAGTTCTTC,CASSFDGLAGGFGEQFF
14,.,.,TRBV19,TRBJ1-5,TGTGCCAGTAGTATTGGGGGGGCCAATCAGCCCCAGCATTTT,CASSIGGANQPQHF
17,TRBD2,.,TRBV2,TRBJ2-5,TGTGCCAGCCACGGAGCGTGGCTAGCGGGAGGGGATGAGACCCAGTACTTC,CASHGAWLAGGDETQYF
16,TRBD2,.,TRBV4-2,TRBJ2-5,TGTGCCAGCAGCCAAGATGCTAGCGGGGGAAAGGAGACCCAGTACTTC,CASSQDASGGKETQYF
17,.,.,TRBV4-1,TRBJ1-4,TGCGCCAGCAGCCAAGTCCTGGCGCGGCAGAAGGATGAAAAACTGTTTTTT,CASSQVLARQKDEKLFF
14,.,.,TRBV5-4,TRBJ1-1,TGTGCCAGCAGCTTGGGGGGCGAAAGCACTGAAGCTTTCTTT,CASSLGGESTEAFF
11,TRBD1,.,TRBV20-1,TRBJ2-7,TGCAGTGCTGACAGGGCGTACGAGCAGTACTTC,CSADRAYEQYF
16,TRBD2,once,TRBV5-1,TRBJ2-1,TGCGCCAGCAGCCGAAATAGCGGGGGGCTGTACAATGAGCAGTTCTTC,CASSRNSGGLYNEQFF
13,.,few,TRBV29-1,TRBJ2-3,TGCAGCGTTGCCCCGCAGGAAACAGATACGCAGTATTTT,CSVAPQETDTQYF
13,TRBD1,.,TRBV18,TRBJ2-7,TGTGCCAGCTCACAAGACAGGGTGCGGGAGCAGTACTTC,CASSQDRVREQYF
17,.,few,TRBV5-1,TRBJ2-7,TGCGCCAGCAGCTTTACTTTTGGGCAGGGGTTCGGTGGGGAGCAGTACTTC,CASSFTFGQGFGGEQYF
15,.,.,TRBV5-1,TRBJ1-3,TGCGCCAGCGCCCCAGGTAGGGGGGGCGGAAACACCATATATTTT,CASAPGRGGGNTIYF
14,TRBD1,.,TRBV27,TRBJ2-2,TGTGCCAGCTCCGACAGGGGATACACCGGGGAGCTGTTTTTT,CASSDRGYTGELFF
15,.,.,TRBV7-6,TRBJ2-2,TGTGCCAGCAGCCGAGCCTCAACGAACACCGGGGAGCTGTTTTTT,CASSRASTNTGELFF
14,.,.,TRBV4-1,TRBJ2-2,TGCGCCAGCAGCCAATCAGGGTACACCGGGGAGCTGTTTTTT,CASSQSGYTGELFF
16,TRBD2,.,TRBV4-2,TRBJ2-7,TGTGCCAGCAGCCAAGCCAGCGGGACCCTAACCTACGAGCAGTACTTC,CASSQASGTLTYEQYF
15,.,.,TRBV29-1,TRBJ2-2,TGCAGCGTCCTTCGAGGGGGGGGGCGGACCGGGGAGCTGTTTTTT,CSVLRGGGRTGELFF
14,.,.,TRBV5-4,TRBJ2-5,TGTGCCAGCAGCTTGGGGAGGCGGGTAGAGACCCAGTACTTC,CASSLGRRVETQYF
15,TRBD1,once,TRBV5-1,TRBJ1-2,TGCGCCAGCAGCCCAACATTAGGGACAGGGGACGGCTACACCTTC,CASSPTLGTGDGYTF
15,.,.,TRBV7-8,TRBJ1-3,TGTGCCAGCAGCTCCACAGGGCCTACCGTAAACACCATATATTTT,CASSSTGPTVNTIYF
14,.,.,TRBV6-5,TRBJ2-5,TGTGCCAGCAGTTCAAGGGCCAGGGAAGAGACCCAGTACTTC,CASSSRAREETQYF
14,TRBD1,.,TRBV7-2,TRBJ1-6,TGTGCCAGCAGCTATAAAGACCTGACAGGGACCCTCCACTTT,CASSYKDLTGTLHF
15,.,.,TRBV5-1,TRBJ2-5,TGCGCCAGCAGTTGGTCGGGAGAGACCCAAGAGACCCAGTACTTC,CASSWSGETQETQYF
13,.,.,TRBV2,TRBJ2-1,TGTGCCAGCGAATTAACGGAGTTCAATGAGCAGTTCTTC,CASELTEFNEQFF
15,.,.,TRBV5-6,TRBJ1-1,TGTGCCAGCAGTGATTTGAGGTCGGGGAACACTGAAGCTTTCTTT,CASSDLRSGNTEAFF
15,TRBD2,.,TRBV5-1,TRBJ2-1,TGCGCCAGCAGCTTGGCCGGAGCGGGGTACAATGAGCAGTTCTTC,CASSLAGAGYNEQFF
16,TRBD1,.,TRBV19,TRBJ2-3,TGTGCCGCATCGGGACAGGGGTTTGGGGCGACAGATACGCAGTATTTT,CAASGQGFGATDTQYF
13,.,once,TRBV4-1,TRBJ2-1,TGCGCCAGCAGCCAAGAAGCCCAAAATGAGCAGTTCTTC,CASSQEAQNEQFF
13,.,.,TRBV28,TRBJ2-7,TGTGCCAGCAGGGGGTGGCAGGGCTACGAGCAGTACTTC,CASRGWQGYEQYF
16,.,.,TRBV15,TRBJ1-2,TGTGCCACCAGCAGAGGGCAAGGCAGGGGAGATGGTGGCTACACCTTC,CATSRGQGRGDGGYTF
16,TRBD2,.,TRBV19,TRBJ2-1,TGTGCCAGTAGTATCGGACAACTAGCGGGGGAGAATGAGCAGTTCTTC,CASSIGQLAGENEQFF
16,TRBD2,.,TRBV5-1,TRBJ2-1,TGCGCCAGCAGCCCGCGGAGGACTAGCGGGAGTAATGAGCAGTTCTTC,CASSPRRTSGSNEQFF
14,TRBD1,.,TRBV9,TRBJ1-5,TGTGCCAGCAGCCCCGGACAGGGATGGCAGCCCCAGCATTTT,CASSPGQGWQPQHF
15,TRBD2,.,TRBV9,TRBJ2-1,TGTGCCAGCAGCGTAGAACTAGCGCCCTCCAATGAGCAGTTCTTC,CASSVELAPSNEQFF
14,.,.,TRBV19,TRBJ1-1,TGTGCCAGTAGTATCCGGGACAAGAACACTGAAGCTTTCTTT,CASSIRDKNTEAFF
17,.,.,TRBV11-2,TRBJ2-4,TGTGCCAGCAGCCACCTACGACAGGCCCTTGGGGAAAACATTCAGTACTTC,CASSHLRQALGENIQYF
13,TRBD1,.,TRBV29-1,TRBJ1-2,TGCAGCGTCCGACAGGGGGGGAACTATGGCTACACCTTC,CSVRQGGNYGYTF
16,TRBD2,.,TRBV6-6,TRBJ2-7,TGTGCCAGCAGACCCTGGGGGGGACTAGGAGGGGACGAGCAGTACTTC,CASRPWGGLGGDEQYF
14,.,.,TRBV28,TRBJ2-7,TGTGCCAGCAGTTCCAGGGGCCTTTCCTACGAGCAGTACTTC,CASSSRGLSYEQYF
17,TRBD2,few,TRBV7-9,TRBJ2-5,TGTGCCAGCAGCTTACTTCTCCTAGCGGGAGTGGTGGAGACCCAGTACTTC,CASSLLLLAGVVETQYF
14,TRBD1,.,TRBV29-1,TRBJ1-2,TGCAGCGTCACCGACAGGGCTGGCCCCGGGGGCTACACCTTC,CSVTDRAGPGGYTF
13,.,.,TRBV29-1,TRBJ1-4,TGCAGCGCAACAGGAGCAACTAATGAAAAACTGTTTTTT,CSATGATNEKLFF
15,TRBD1,.,TRBV9,TRBJ2-7,TGTGCCAGCAGCGTAAGACAGGGGGGCCTCTACGAGCAGTACTTC,CASSVRQGGLYEQYF
13,.,.,TRBV19,TRBJ2-5,TGTGCCAGTAGTACCGGAGTCCGAGAGACCCAGTACTTC,CASSTGVRETQYF
15,TRBD2,.,TRBV18,TRBJ2-1,TGTGCCAGCTCCCCTGGGAGGGCAAGCTACAATGAGCAGTTCTTC,CASSPGRASYNEQFF
15,.,.,TRBV29-1,TRBJ2-5,TGCAGCGTAGAATCCCCCAGGGCTGGTTTGGAGACCCAGTACTTC,CSVESPRAGLETQYF
11,TRBD1,few,TRBV29-1,TRBJ2-7,TGCAGCGTTGGGGACAGCAGACAGCAGTACTTC,CSVGDSRQQYF